This TCR beta chain was recovered during a study of T cell responses to AZD1222 COVID-19 vaccine. Trimming shortened V by 6 bases and J by 3 bases, and 11 bases separated the two germline ends. The CDR3 spans 13 residues. Clones were read by immunoSEQ multiplex PCR, and TCRdb kept only the in-frame ones, dropping some. The sample shows 150,000 to 200,000 clones, over 85% of them seen only once. Comment on this clone: The antigen is unknown.

Notes on the study in general: Repertoires were obtained solely post-peak T cell response.

The gene calls are TRBV12-3 or TRBV12-4 and TRBJ1-2; D is ambiguous. The specimen was peripheral blood, collected 28 days after the second dose of the MenACWY control vaccine. This TCR derives from an adult who received the MenACWY meningococcal vaccine as a control. In DNA, the CDR3 is TGTGCCAGCAGCCCCGGGTCTCACTATGGCTACACCTTC. It is translated as CASSPGSHYGYTF.